This T cell receptor (beta chain) is from a study of T cell responses to AZD1222 COVID-19 vaccine. Study-level findings and limits: Donors skewed white British and female; clonal diversity was possibly underestimated. Nearly half of spike-specific TCRs reportedly target variant regions that are unmutated in the B.1.351 and B.1.1.7 variants.

Regarding this clone: Its antigen is unknown.

The V and J ends lost 1 base and 1 base respectively, with 11 bases between them. CDR3 size: 16 residues. Germline CDR1 and CDR2: SGHVS and FQNEAQ. Profiling relied on immunoSEQ multiplex PCR, and the TCRdb table lists in-frame clones only, not all of them. Of 95,000 to 150,000 clones listed, 70% to 90% are singletons. The sequence came from an adult in good health. The input for sequencing was peripheral blood, taken on day 0 of AZD1222 vaccination. The chain couples TRBV7-8 to TRBJ1-5, with D perhaps TRBD1 (5 bases). CDR3 amino acids: CASSLGSGESNQPQHF. For the CDR3, the DNA is TGTGCCAGCAGCTTAGGCTCGGGGGAAAGCAATCAGCCCCAGCATTTT.